The 25 T cell receptor beta chains below were found in one sample sequenced in a study of response to subunit inactivated influenza vaccine. MiXCR was run by TCRdb on the RT-PCR reads, yielding one entry per CDR3 protein. The data show under 500,000 distinct CDR3 sequences, approximately 10% seen once. The sequenced sample was PBMCs from blood, obtained about 40 days after vaccination. The source of these receptors is a man aged 45-65 years who received an inactivated influenza vaccine.

This clonotype was recorded at least ten times. The gene calls are TRBV5-1 and TRBJ1-2, with no clear D. CDR3 length: 16 residues. CDR1 and CDR2 (germline): SGHRS, YFSETQ. The V end lost 0 bases, the J end lost 2 bases, and 14 bases lay between the germline ends. CDR3 bases: TGCGCCAGCAGCTTGGCCGGCCAAGTACTCAACTATGGCTACACCTTC. Translation gives CASSLAGQVLNYGYTF.

This clonotype has ten or more counts. The J gene is TRBJ2-3, the V gene TRBV12-3 or TRBV12-4; TRBD2 matches at 11 bases. This CDR3 contains 16 residues. J was trimmed by 2 bases and V by 5 bases; bases with no gene match: 6. This CDR3 is CASSPASGGNTDTQYF. Written as DNA, the CDR3 is TGTGCCAGCAGTCCAGCTAGCGGGGGGAACACAGATACGCAGTATTTT.

Comments on this clonotype: A read error may explain this, as a much larger clone is one base away. The chain links TRBV20-1 to TRBJ1-2; D call uncertain. The CDR3 length is 13 residues. Germline V gene data show CDR1 as DFQATT and CDR2 as SNEGSKA (reference sequence). The V end was cut by 0 bases, the J end by 8 bases, with 13 bases between. In DNA, the CDR3 is TGCAGTGCTAGAGAGGCCAGCTTACAGGGCTACACCTTC. Amino acid sequence: CSAREASLQGYTF.

This clonotype was counted many times. The V gene is TRBV5-1, the J gene TRBJ2-1; D is undetermined. The V end was cut by 0 bases, the J end by 8 bases, with 12 bases between. The germline V gene encodes CDR1 SGHRS and CDR2 YFSETQ. The CDR3 has 14 residues. The CDR3, as DNA: TGCGCCAGCAGCTTGGGGCAGGCGGTCCATGAGCAGTTCTTC. Its translation: CASSLGQAVHEQFF.

This clonotype was found a few times. This chain joins TRBV6-2 or TRBV6-3 and TRBJ1-5; D might be TRBD1 (6 bases). Germline loops: CDR1 MNHEY, CDR2 SVGEGT. The CDR3 has 16 amino acids. Deletions cut 5 bases from V and 2 bases from J, with 16 bases between. The CDR3 loop reads CASSRLQGGRNQPQHF. The DNA of the CDR3 is TGTGCCAGCAGTCGCCTACAGGGTGGGCGCAATCAGCCCCAGCATTTT.

Many counts were recorded for this clonotype. J is TRBJ2-7 and V is TRBV6-5; the D call may be TRBD1 or TRBD2 (5 bases each). The CDR3 runs 13 residues. The germline V gene encodes CDR1 MNHEY and CDR2 SVGAGI. V was clipped by 0 bases and J by 6 bases, with 9 bases between them. The CDR3 is CASSYSGAGEQYF. CDR3 sequence (DNA): TGTGCCAGCAGTTACTCCGGGGCGGGCGAGCAGTACTTC.

The chain joins TRBV6-1 to TRBJ1-4; D gene uncertain. Germline V lookup: CDR1 MNHNS, CDR2 SASEGT. This CDR3 region has 13 residues. V was pared by 7 bases and J by 4 bases, with 10 bases between. The CDR3 region is CASIRDLNEKLFF. CDR3 sequence (DNA): TGTGCCAGCATTCGGGATCTTAATGAAAAACTGTTTTTT.

This clonotype was observed a few times. The chain has TRBV5-1 and TRBJ2-7; the D gene is possibly TRBD1 (6 bases). The CDR3 consists of 16 residues. Germline V gives CDR1 SGHRS, CDR2 YFSETQ. V was trimmed by 3 bases and J by 0 bases, leaving 16 bases between them. The CDR3 coding sequence is TGCGCCAGCAGCTCCCTGGACAGTGCCTTCTCCTACGAGCAGTACTTC. It translates to CASSSLDSAFSYEQYF. Full variable domain (rest looked up from reference TRBV5-1 and TRBJ2-7): KAGVTQTPRYLIKTRGQQVTLSCSPISGHRSVSWYQQTPGQGLQFLFEYFSETQRNKGNFPGRFSGRQFSNSRSEMNVSTLELGDSALYLCASSSLDSAFSYEQYFGPGTRLTVT.

This clonotype appeared a few times. The chain is built from TRBV6-2 or TRBV6-3 and TRBJ2-1; 8 bases match TRBD2. The CDR3 covers 15 residues. With V trimmed by 1 base and J by 9 bases, 8 bases remained unmatched. Germline CDR1 is MNHEY and CDR2 is SVGEGT. Here the CDR3 DNA reads TGTGCCAGCAGTTACTTGATCGGGAGGGCAGCTGAGCAGTTCTTC. Protein product: CASSYLIGRAAEQFF.

This clonotype was observed at least ten times. The chain joins TRBV20-1 to TRBJ2-7, with 7 bases lining up with TRBD1. V lost 6 bases to trimming and J lost 2 bases; unmatched junction nucleotides: 7. The CDR3 has 13 amino acids. Per germline, CDR1 DFQATT and CDR2 SNEGSKA (reference sequence). CDR3 protein: CSAMTGSTYEQYF. The CDR3 DNA is TGCAGTGCCATGACAGGGAGTACCTACGAGCAGTACTTC.

The rearrangement joins TRBV20-1 to TRBJ1-1, with a possible D match to TRBD1 (6 bases). Trimming removed 5 bases at V and 0 bases at J, with 13 bases between. The germline V gene encodes CDR1 DFQATT and CDR2 SNEGSKA (reference sequence). This CDR3 has 14 residues. The CDR3 DNA reads TGCAGTGCTCCCCGGGGGGCGATGAACACTGAAGCTTTCTTT. Protein sequence: CSAPRGAMNTEAFF.

This chain joins TRBV2 and TRBJ2-3, with 12 bases fitting TRBD2. Germline CDR1 reads SNHLY; CDR2 reads FYNNEI. This CDR3 comprises 15 residues. V was clipped by 6 bases and J by 2 bases; unmatched bases: 3. CDR3 residues: CASRRTSGNTDTQYF. CDR3 nucleotide sequence: TGTGCCAGCAGGAGGACTAGCGGGAACACAGATACGCAGTATTTT.

The sample holds a few counts of this clonotype. The chain employs TRBV4-1 and TRBJ2-2; D may be TRBD1 or TRBD2 (5 bases each). CDR1 and CDR2 (germline): MGHRA, YSYEKL. This CDR3 has 15 residues. Trimming shortened V by 2 bases and J by 1 base, and 8 bases separated the two germline ends. The chain's CDR3 is CASSQQRGNTGELFF. The DNA of the CDR3 is TGCGCCAGCAGCCAACAGAGGGGGAACACCGGGGAGCTGTTTTTT.

This clonotype was observed a handful of times. The chain couples TRBV7-2 to TRBJ2-3; no clear D gene. V was cut by 2 bases and J by 0 bases, with 12 bases left in between. The CDR3 contains 16 residues. The germline V gene has CDR1 SGHTA and CDR2 FQGNSA. CDR3 amino acids: CASSLTGGASTDTQYF. CDR3 nucleotide sequence: TGTGCCAGCAGCTTAACGGGCGGAGCTAGCACAGATACGCAGTATTTT.

The genes are TRBV5-4 and TRBJ2-3; 12 bases align to TRBD2. Trimming took 3 bases from V and 1 from J; bases not matched to a gene: 3. CDR1 and CDR2 from the germline V gene are SGHNT and YYREEE (reference sequence). There are 16 residues in the CDR3. The CDR3 reads CASSSSGRAGTDTQYF. The CDR3 nucleotides are TGTGCCAGCAGCTCTAGCGGGAGGGCGGGCACAGATACGCAGTATTTT.

This chain connects TRBV20-1 to TRBJ1-5; D remains ambiguous. V was trimmed by 0 bases and J by 3 bases, leaving 6 bases between them. Germline-derived CDR1 and CDR2 are DFQATT and SNEGSKA (reference sequence). The CDR3 has 13 residues. This chain's CDR3 is CSARDSVNQPQHF. The CDR3 coding sequence is TGCAGTGCTAGAGACAGCGTCAATCAGCCCCAGCATTTT.

This clonotype was found a few times. The CDR3 bases are TGCGCCAGCAGCCAAGAACCCAGCGGGGGCCCCAACACCGGGGAGCTGTTTTTT. As protein: CASSQEPSGGPNTGELFF. The V gene is TRBV4-3, the J gene TRBJ2-2; 8 nucleotides line up with TRBD2. Germline V lookup: CDR1 LGHNA, CDR2 YSLEER. The length of the CDR3 is 18 residues. The J segment lost 2 bases and the V segment lost 0 bases, leaving 8 bases of the junction unmatched.

The chain combines TRBV6-5 with TRBJ2-7; 8 bases are a match to TRBD1. This CDR3 spans 14 amino acids. CDR1 and CDR2 (germline): MNHEY, SVGAGI. Trimming at V came to 2 bases and at J to 7 bases, leaving 7 bases not matched to a gene. The DNA for the CDR3 is TGTGCCAGCAGTTACGGCAGGGGGCTGAGGGAGCAGTACTTC. This sequence encodes CASSYGRGLREQYF.

This clonotype was detected many times. The chain has TRBV4-1 and TRBJ1-2; 9 bases fit TRBD1. J was trimmed by 4 bases and V by 5 bases; bases with no gene match: 2. Germline V CDR1 and CDR2: MGHRA, YSYEKL. This CDR3 contains 13 residues. The CDR3 DNA sequence: TGCGCCAGCAGCGAGGGACAGGGCTATGGCTACACCTTC. Translation gives CASSEGQGYGYTF.

By sample fraction, this clonotype is medium-sized. J is TRBJ2-3 and V is TRBV29-1, with D unclear. The CDR3 covers 12 residues. The V end lost 2 bases, the J end lost 4 bases, and 7 bases lay between the germline ends. The germline V gene encodes CDR1 SQVTM and CDR2 ANQGSEA. The CDR3, as DNA: TGCAGCGTTGAACTAGTCGCAGATACGCAGTATTTT. Its protein is CSVELVADTQYF.

This clonotype has a count of ten or more. This chain links TRBV6-1 with TRBJ2-1; 10 bases align to TRBD2. The V gene's germline CDR1 is MNHNS and CDR2 SASEGT. V shed 7 bases, J shed 4 bases, and the junction held 7 bases outside the gene matches. The CDR3 length is 15 residues. The CDR3 region is CASIKTSGSYNEQFF. CDR3 bases: TGTGCCAGCATCAAGACTAGCGGGTCATACAATGAGCAGTTCTTC.

The V and J genes are TRBV7-2 and TRBJ2-5; the D gene is possibly TRBD1 (7 bases). Germline V lookup: CDR1 SGHTA, CDR2 FQGNSA. V shed 5 bases and J shed 1 base, with 11 bases lying between them. CDR3 length: 14 amino acids. The CDR3: CASSDRDFQETQYF. CDR3 DNA: TGTGCCAGCAGCGACAGGGACTTCCAAGAGACCCAGTACTTC.

The sample holds many counts of this clonotype. This sequence joins TRBV29-1 and TRBJ2-7, with TRBD2 identical over 9 bases. Trimming cost V 6 bases and J 0 bases; bases outside gene matches: 9. The CDR3 is 15 amino acids. Germline CDR1 SQVTM, CDR2 ANQGSEA. CDR3 loop: CSVRMTSGLSYEQYF. CDR3 coding DNA: TGCAGCGTCCGGATGACTAGCGGACTCTCCTACGAGCAGTACTTC.

The table lists this clonotype with many counts. The chain employs TRBV5-1 and TRBJ2-3, with D maybe TRBD2 (5 bases). Between the trimmed V and J ends, which lost 0 bases and 6 bases, there was a span of 14 bases. Looked up from germline, CDR1 is SGHRS and CDR2 is YFSETQ. The CDR3 extends over 15 amino acids. The CDR3 coding sequence is TGCGCCAGCAGCTTGGCCCCTTCGGGGATGGATACGCAGTATTTT. Translated, it gives CASSLAPSGMDTQYF. Drawing the rest from reference TRBV5-1 and TRBJ2-3, the complete variable domain is KAGVTQTPRYLIKTRGQQVTLSCSPISGHRSVSWYQQTPGQGLQFLFEYFSETQRNKGNFPGRFSGRQFSNSRSEMNVSTLELGDSALYLCASSLAPSGMDTQYFGPGTRLTVL.

This clonotype showed up many times. V and J are TRBV4-3 and TRBJ2-2; D may be TRBD2 (6 bases). This CDR3 spans 17 amino acids. Germline CDR1 LGHNA, CDR2 YSLEER. Trimming took 2 bases from V and 0 from J, leaving 13 bases between them. CDR3: CASSQRPAGTNTGELFF. DNA of the CDR3: TGCGCCAGCAGCCAACGGCCGGCGGGGACGAACACCGGGGAGCTGTTTTTT.